Following are 8 T cell receptor beta chains from one sample sequenced in a study of identical twins. MiXCR, run by TCRdb on the 5' RACE reads, gives a single entry per CDR3 protein. This table holds about 890,000 distinct CDR3 sequences, 9% to 15% found once. These data were also reused for a study on yellow fever vaccine responses in identical twins.

Sequencing was performed on PBMCs. These receptors were obtained from a woman under 30 in good health.

The rearrangement joins TRBV7-8 to TRBJ2-7, with TRBD1 matching 9 bases. V shed 8 bases, J shed 3 bases, and the junction held 5 bases outside the gene matches. CDR1 and CDR2 from the germline V gene are SGHVS and FQNEAQ. This CDR3 is built from 13 residues. CDR3 coding DNA: TGTGCCAGCGCACAGGGGGCCGGCTACGAGCAGTACTTC. Translated: CASAQGAGYEQYF.

The V gene is TRBV28, the J gene TRBJ1-2; D may be TRBD1 (5 bases). V lost 5 bases and J lost 4, with 20 bases in between. The germline gives CDR1 MDHEN, CDR2 SYDVKM. CDR3 length: 16 amino acids. The CDR3 is CASSRGNQGSTYGYTF. CDR3 in DNA: TGTGCCAGCAGTCGGGGGAATCAGGGCTCTACCTATGGCTACACCTTC.

This sequence joins TRBV9 and TRBJ2-1; the match to TRBD2 covers 10 bases. Germline assignment: CDR1 SGDLS and CDR2 YYNGEE. This CDR3 region has 16 residues. The junction had 11 bases not matched to a gene; V was cut back by 4 bases and J by 7 bases. CDR3 DNA sequence: TGTGCCAGCAGCCCGGGGGCTAGCGGGGGCAGGAATGAGCAGTTCTTC. Translation gives CASSPGASGGRNEQFF.

This clonotype was recorded many times. This chain uses TRBV7-6 with TRBJ2-1, with D unresolved. The V gene's germline CDR1 is SGHVS and CDR2 FNYEAQ. The CDR3 sequence is 12 residues long. Trimming cost V 5 bases and J 8 bases, with 10 bases left between them. The CDR3 spells CASSLPLDEQFF. The CDR3 nucleotides are TGTGCCAGCAGCCTACCGTTGGATGAGCAGTTCTTC.

This chain links TRBV11-1 with TRBJ2-1; 9 bases match TRBD2. V dropped 5 bases and J dropped 4; count of bases not matched to a gene: 18. The CDR3 sequence is 19 residues long. CDR1 is SGHAT and CDR2 is FQDESV in the germline V gene (reference sequence). The CDR3 coding sequence is TGTGCCAGCAGCCAGTGGTTCCTAGCGGGGAACACCGGGTACAATGAGCAGTTCTTC. Translation gives CASSQWFLAGNTGYNEQFF. Variable domain in full (rest from reference TRBV11-1 and TRBJ2-1): EAEVAQSPRYKITEKSQAVAFWCDPISGHATLYWYRQILGQGPELLVQFQDESVVDDSQLPKDRFSAERLKGVDSTLKIQPAELGDSAMYLCASSQWFLAGNTGYNEQFFGPGTRLTVL.

The CDR3 loop is CASSQGSVRKYNEQFF. The CDR3 bases are TGTGCCAGCAGCCAGGGGAGTGTTAGAAAATACAATGAGCAGTTCTTC. V gene TRBV4-2 combines with J gene TRBJ2-1; a weak D match, TRBD2 (5 bases). Germline V gene sequence: CDR1 LGHNA, CDR2 YNFKEQ. V dropped 3 bases and J dropped 4 bases, with 16 bases sitting between them. This CDR3 has 16 residues.

This clonotype was counted ten times or more. The chain joins TRBV12-3 or TRBV12-4 to TRBJ1-4; D remains ambiguous. Trimming removed 5 bases at V and 0 bases at J, with 4 bases between. This CDR3 is built from 13 residues. The CDR3 DNA sequence: TGTGCCAGCAGTCAGGCAACTAATGAAAAACTGTTTTTT. It specifies CASSQATNEKLFF.

This clonotype was detected a few times. This chain connects TRBV3-1 to TRBJ2-6; no reliable D call. Trimming shortened V by 0 bases and J by 3 bases, and 9 bases separated the two germline ends. Germline V gene lookup returns CDR1 LGHDT and CDR2 YNNKEL (reference sequence). This CDR3 has 16 amino acids. The CDR3 reads CASSQEGQLGANVLTF. The CDR3 region has the DNA TGTGCCAGCAGCCAAGAAGGGCAGCTTGGGGCCAACGTCCTGACTTTC. Drawing the rest from reference TRBV3-1 and TRBJ2-6, the complete variable domain is DTAVSQTPKYLVTQMGNDKSIKCEQNLGHDTMYWYKQDSKKFLKIMFSYNNKELIINETVPNRFSPKSPDKAHLNLHINSLELGDSAVYFCASSQEGQLGANVLTFGAGSRLTVL.